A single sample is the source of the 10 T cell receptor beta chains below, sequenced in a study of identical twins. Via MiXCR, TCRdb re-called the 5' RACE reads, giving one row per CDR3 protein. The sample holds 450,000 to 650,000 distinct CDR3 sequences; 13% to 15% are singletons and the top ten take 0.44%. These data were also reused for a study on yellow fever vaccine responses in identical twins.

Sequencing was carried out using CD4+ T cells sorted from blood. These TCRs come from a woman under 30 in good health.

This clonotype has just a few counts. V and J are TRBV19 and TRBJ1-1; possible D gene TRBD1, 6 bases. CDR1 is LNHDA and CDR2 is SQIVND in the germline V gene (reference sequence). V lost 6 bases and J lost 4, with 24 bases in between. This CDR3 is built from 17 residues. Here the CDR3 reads CASSPLGGQRLGTEAFF. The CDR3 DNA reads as TGTGCCAGTAGCCCCCTTGGGGGGCAGAGGCTGGGCACTGAAGCTTTCTTT.

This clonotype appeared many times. In DNA, the CDR3 is TGTGCCAGCAGCCAAGGGGGACAGGGCGGAAACACTGAAGCTTTCTTT. The encoded protein is CASSQGGQGGNTEAFF. V is TRBV3-1 and J is TRBJ1-1; 9 nucleotides agree with TRBD1. CDR3 length equals 16 residues. With 1 base clipped from V and 2 bases from J, the junction kept 5 bases outside the gene matches. Germline values: CDR1 LGHDT, CDR2 YNNKEL (reference sequence).

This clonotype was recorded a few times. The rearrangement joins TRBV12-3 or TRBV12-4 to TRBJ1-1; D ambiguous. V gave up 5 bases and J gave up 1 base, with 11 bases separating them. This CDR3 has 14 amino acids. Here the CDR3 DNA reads TGTGCCAGCAGTCCCCAGGTACCGAACACTGAAGCTTTCTTT. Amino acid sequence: CASSPQVPNTEAFF.

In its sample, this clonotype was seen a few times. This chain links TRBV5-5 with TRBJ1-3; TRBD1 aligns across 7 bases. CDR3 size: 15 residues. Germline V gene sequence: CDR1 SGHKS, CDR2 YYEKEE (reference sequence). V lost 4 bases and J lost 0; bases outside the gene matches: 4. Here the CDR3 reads CASSATGNSGNTIYF. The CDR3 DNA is TGTGCCAGCAGCGCGACAGGGAACTCTGGAAACACCATATATTTT.

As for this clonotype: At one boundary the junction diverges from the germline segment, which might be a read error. CDR3 sequence reads: CASSHHGGSCNEQFF. The CDR3 DNA reads as TGCGCCAGCAGTCATCACGGGGGATCCTGCAATGAGCAGTTCTTC. The rearrangement joins TRBV23-1 to TRBJ2-1, with a weak D call TRBD2 (6 bases). TRBV23-1 is labeled an ORF, and its function is uncertain. The CDR3 has 15 residues.

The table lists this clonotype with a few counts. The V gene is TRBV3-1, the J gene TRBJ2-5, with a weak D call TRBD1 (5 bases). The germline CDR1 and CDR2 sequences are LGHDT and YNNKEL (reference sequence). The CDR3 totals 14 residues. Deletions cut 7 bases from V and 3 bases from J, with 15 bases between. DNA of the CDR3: TGTGCCAGCACCAGATTAGGGGCAGAAGAGACCCAGTACTTC. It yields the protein CASTRLGAEETQYF.

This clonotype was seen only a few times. The CDR3 loop is CASSPYTDWGEQFF. The CDR3 DNA reads as TGTGCCAGCAGCCCCTACACCGATTGGGGTGAGCAGTTCTTC. The V and J genes are TRBV11-3 and TRBJ2-1; no clear D. Germline lookup yields CDR1 SGHNT and CDR2 YENEEA. V lost 5 bases and J lost 9, with 17 bases in between. CDR3 length equals 14 residues. Drawing the rest from reference TRBV11-3 and TRBJ2-1, the complete variable domain is EAGVVQSPRYKIIEKKQPVAFWCNPISGHNTLYWYLQNLGQGPELLIRYENEEAVDDSQLPKDRFSAERLKGVDSTLKIQPAELGDSAVYLCASSPYTDWGEQFFGPGTRLTVL.

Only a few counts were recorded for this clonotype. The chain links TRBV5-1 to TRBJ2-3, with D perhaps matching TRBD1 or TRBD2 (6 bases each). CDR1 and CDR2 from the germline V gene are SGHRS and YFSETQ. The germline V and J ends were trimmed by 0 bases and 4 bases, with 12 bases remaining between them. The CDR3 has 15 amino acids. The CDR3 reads CASSLEGGSADTQYF. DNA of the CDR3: TGCGCCAGCAGCTTGGAGGGGGGCTCCGCAGATACGCAGTATTTT.

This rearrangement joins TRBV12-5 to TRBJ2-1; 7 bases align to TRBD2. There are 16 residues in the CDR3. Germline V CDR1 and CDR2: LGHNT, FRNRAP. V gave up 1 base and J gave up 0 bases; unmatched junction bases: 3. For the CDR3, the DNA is TGTGCTAGTGGTTTGGCGGGGGGAAGCTCCTACAATGAGCAGTTCTTC. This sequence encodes CASGLAGGSSYNEQFF.

The CDR3 reads CSVQGPLPSSYNEQFF. Written as DNA, the CDR3 is TGCAGCGTCCAAGGACCCTTACCCAGCTCCTACAATGAGCAGTTCTTC. The chain joins TRBV29-1 to TRBJ2-1; D uncertain. Trimming cost V 6 bases and J 0 bases, with 18 bases left between them. CDR3 length equals 16 residues. The V gene's germline CDR1 is SQVTM and CDR2 ANQGSEA.